Each of the 10 T cell receptor beta chains below was sequenced from the same sample in a study of blood T cells in healthy people across ages. Next came a second PCR, run for roughly 7 to 12 cycles, which used a sample-barcoded 5' primer along with a J-beta primer mix. MiXCR, applied by TCRdb to the 5' RACE reads, yields one record per CDR3 protein. The sample comprises 550,000 to 650,000 distinct CDR3 sequences, about 30% of which are singletons, and 15% to 17% rests with the top ten. The sample comprised blood. The receptors were gathered from an elderly woman in good health.

This clonotype came up many times. The rearrangement joins TRBV7-9 to TRBJ2-5; D may be TRBD1 (7 bases). Trimming stripped 3 bases from V and 5 bases from J, with 22 bases between. The germline V gene has CDR1 SEHNR and CDR2 FQNEAQ (reference sequence). CDR3 length: 17 amino acids. CDR3 nucleotides: TGTGCCAGCAGCTTCGGCCGTGAACAGGGGAGGTTGGAGACCCAGTACTTC. Amino acid sequence: CASSFGREQGRLETQYF. Together with reference TRBV7-9 and TRBJ2-5, the CDR3 gives the full variable domain: DTGVSQNPRHKITKRGQNVTFRCDPISEHNRLYWYRQTLGQGPEFLTYFQNEAQLEKSRLLSDRFSAERPKGSFSTLEIQRTEQGDSAMYLCASSFGREQGRLETQYFGPGTRLLVL.

This rearrangement joins TRBV29-1 to TRBJ2-1; 9 bases are a match to TRBD1. CDR3 length: 15 residues. Losses at the gene ends were 4 bases for V and 6 bases for J; bases not matched to a gene: 10. Germline V gene sequence: CDR1 SQVTM, CDR2 ANQGSEA. CDR3 coding DNA: TGCAGCGTTGCGACCGGGACAGGGATCGGCAATGAGCAGTTCTTC. This encodes CSVATGTGIGNEQFF.

Concerning this clonotype itself: Possible read error: a much larger clone is one base away. V and J are TRBV7-3 and TRBJ1-2; D not resolved. The CDR3 sequence is 14 residues long. Germline values: CDR1 SGHTA, CDR2 FQGTGA. The chain's CDR3 is CANSLRRTNYGYTF. The DNA of the CDR3 is TGTGCCAACAGCTTAAGACGGACTAACTATGGCTACACCTTC.

There are a few counts of this clonotype. This chain uses TRBV6-1 with TRBJ2-1; no firm D call. Deletions cut 0 bases from V and 6 bases from J, with 15 bases between. This CDR3 spans 16 amino acids. Per the germline V gene, CDR1 is MNHNS and CDR2 is SASEGT. CDR3 sequence reads: CASSEASVLGRNEQFF. In nucleotides, the CDR3 is TGTGCCAGCAGTGAAGCTTCGGTGCTAGGGCGCAATGAGCAGTTCTTC.

A note on this clonotype: At one end, the junction sequence differs from germline, possibly due to a read error. The chain couples TRBV20-1 to TRBJ2-2, with 10 nucleotides matching TRBD1. CDR3 length equals 15 residues. Germline CDR1 is DFQATT and CDR2 is SNEGSKA (reference sequence). CDR3 bases: TGCAGTGCTAGAGCCGGGACAGGGGCGGCCGGGGAGCGGTTTTTT. It encodes CSARAGTGAAGERFF.

This clonotype was seen more than once but under ten times. This sequence may be a read error, since a much larger clone differs from it by one base. This chain links TRBV7-2 with TRBJ1-6, with D possibly matching TRBD1 (5 bases). This CDR3 spans 13 amino acids. Per germline, CDR1 SGHTA and CDR2 FQGNSA. CDR3 sequence (DNA): TGTGCCAGCAGCGAACCCAGGGATTCACCCCCCCACTTT. Its protein product is CASSEPRDSPPHF.

This clonotype was detected ten times or more. CDR3 residues: CSASYTGVMNTEAFF. CDR3 nucleotides: TGCAGTGCTAGCTATACAGGGGTAATGAACACTGAAGCTTTCTTT. This rearrangement joins TRBV20-1 to TRBJ1-1, with 7 positions matching TRBD1. Germline values: CDR1 DFQATT, CDR2 SNEGSKA (reference sequence). The V and J ends lost 3 bases and 0 bases, in that order; junction bases with no gene match: 7. The length of the CDR3 is 15 residues.

This clonotype was seen ten or more times. The rearrangement joins TRBV7-2 to TRBJ2-3; a weak D match, TRBD1 (6 bases). The V gene lost 5 bases and the J gene lost 0 bases, with 15 bases spanning the gap. From germline, CDR1 is SGHTA and CDR2 FQGNSA. This CDR3 contains 16 residues. The CDR3: CASSIPLDSSTDTQYF. CDR3 sequence (DNA): TGTGCCAGCAGCATACCTTTGGACAGTAGCACAGATACGCAGTATTTT.

The chain is built from TRBV7-8 and TRBJ2-6; D gene uncertain. Germline CDR1 reads SGHVS; CDR2 reads FQNEAQ. Trimming cost V 1 base and J 0 bases, with 4 bases left between them. The CDR3 is 15 residues long. The CDR3 is CASSLERSGANVLTF. CDR3 DNA: TGTGCCAGCAGCTTAGAACGCTCTGGGGCCAACGTCCTGACTTTC.

For this clonotype: A read error is possible here, since a much larger clone lies one base away. This chain connects TRBV20-1 to TRBJ2-3, with D possibly TRBD2 on 5 matching bases. The CDR3 extends over 15 amino acids. The germline V and J ends were trimmed by 5 bases and 4 bases, with 19 bases remaining between them. From germline, CDR1 is DFQATT and CDR2 SNEGSKA (reference sequence). The CDR3 sequence is CSAVGCASLPDTQYF. The DNA of the CDR3 is TGCAGTGCTGTGGGATGTGCTAGCCTCCCAGATACGCAGTATTTT.